This T cell receptor (beta chain) was profiled in a study of blood T cells in healthy people across ages. Study-level results: Compared with aged donors, long-lived donors showed fewer expanded clones, suggesting selection. Per-million-T-cell TCR beta diversity fell roughly linearly with age.

Ranging in age from about 6 to 100, the donors were healthy Caucasian individuals from Russia. Primed by a sample-barcoded 5' primer and a J-beta primer mix, a second PCR proceeded for about 7 to 11 cycles. CDR3-containing paired-end reads numbered at least 2.5 million in each sample. Each CDR3 protein gets one entry after TCRdb re-called the 5' RACE reads with MiXCR. In the table there are approximately 1,000,000 distinct CDR3 sequences, roughly two fifths of which are singletons. The table lists this clonotype with many counts. Its target is unknown. V gave up 6 bases and J gave up 2 bases, with 10 bases separating them. Germline V gene data show CDR1 as ENHRY and CDR2 as SYGVKD. The CDR3 sequence is 13 residues long.

The chain combines TRBV10-3 with TRBJ1-2, with a possible D match to TRBD1 (5 bases). Input material: blood. This sequence was found in a man aged 18 to 30 in good health. The CDR3 nucleotides read TGTGCCATCAGGGTGACAGAGAACTATGGCTACACCTTC. Translation gives CAIRVTENYGYTF.